These 10 T cell receptor beta chains were sequenced from one sample in a study of shared clonotypes between healthy human individuals (dated by TCRdb to the early 2020s). Library creation used the immunoSEQ multiplex PCR assay. In its TCRdb copy, this immuneACCESS table keeps in-frame sequences only and misses some clones. Where compared with another copy, unresolved V genes explain less than half of these, and the others have no known cause. This sample gives 500,000 to 550,000 clones in total; around 96% of them show up just once. Together, the top ten hold 0.064% of the sample. What was sequenced was naive CD4+ T cells sorted from blood. What this sample's cell subset or site label stands for: CD45RA+ positively selected. The source is a woman in her 30s in good health.

The chain uses TRBV11-3 and TRBJ1-1; no clear D. The germline gives CDR1 SGHNT, CDR2 YENEEA. The CDR3 has 12 amino acids. The germline V and J ends were trimmed by 0 bases and 8 bases, with 7 bases remaining between them. DNA for the CDR3: TGTGCCAGCAGCTTAGATAATCGAGAAGCTTTCTTT. Translating it yields CASSLDNREAFF.

The rearrangement joins TRBV28 to TRBJ2-1, with 8 bases identical to TRBD1. V was pared by 6 bases and J by 8 bases, with 12 bases of the junction left unmatched. The V gene's germline CDR1 is MDHEN and CDR2 SYDVKM. The CDR3 sequence is 15 residues long. CDR3 DNA sequence: TGTGCCAGCAGAAAGGGACAGGCCTCGCAATATGAGCAGTTCTTC. Translating it yields CASRKGQASQYEQFF.

The CDR3 is CASSLEHHTEAFF. The CDR3 DNA follows: TGTGCCAGCAGCTTGGAACACCACACTGAAGCTTTCTTT. This sequence joins TRBV7-6 and TRBJ1-1; no definite D call. V shed 3 bases and J shed 3 bases, with 8 bases lying between them. Germline V gene data show CDR1 as SGHVS and CDR2 as FNYEAQ. The CDR3 has 13 amino acids. Full variable domain (remainder filled in from reference TRBV7-6 and TRBJ1-1): GAGVSQSPRYKVTKRGQDVALRCDPISGHVSLYWYRQALGQGPEFLTYFNYEAQQDKSGLPNDRFSAERPEGSISTLTIQRTEQRDSAMYRCASSLEHHTEAFFGQGTRLTVV.

V usage is TRBV28 and J usage is TRBJ2-5; the D gene is possibly TRBD2 (6 bases). The germline V gene encodes CDR1 MDHEN and CDR2 SYDVKM. This CDR3 has 13 amino acids. Trimming left V 3 bases short and J 5 bases short, with 10 bases between. This CDR3 reads CASSFAGRETQYF. The CDR3 bases are TGTGCCAGCAGTTTTGCAGGGAGGGAGACCCAGTACTTC.

The CDR3 coding sequence is TGTGCCAGCAGACTAAGCGGGACTAGCGGGTTGGAGACCCAGTACTTC. This codes for CASRLSGTSGLETQYF. The rearrangement joins TRBV27 to TRBJ2-5, with TRBD2 matching 12 bases. The CDR3 sequence is 16 residues long. Germline V gene lookup returns CDR1 MNHEY and CDR2 SMNVEV (reference sequence). With 6 bases clipped from V and 5 bases from J, the junction kept 10 bases outside the gene matches.

The chain combines TRBV5-1 with TRBJ2-2; 14 bases agree with TRBD2. The germline gives CDR1 SGHRS, CDR2 YFSETQ. With V trimmed by 0 bases and J by 5 bases, 3 bases remained unmatched. The CDR3 contains 17 residues. The CDR3 sequence: CASSLGGLAGVTGELFF. In DNA, the CDR3 is TGCGCCAGCAGCTTGGGGGGACTAGCGGGAGTTACCGGGGAGCTGTTTTTT.

The J gene is TRBJ2-1, the V gene TRBV7-3, with 14 positions matching TRBD2. Trimming removed 4 bases from V and 6 bases from J; junction bases left unmatched: 8. The CDR3 is 17 amino acids. In germline, CDR1 is SGHTA, CDR2 FQGTGA. CDR3 amino acids: CASSYHTGTSGSNEQFF. In DNA form, the CDR3 reads TGTGCCAGCAGCTACCATACCGGGACTAGCGGGAGCAATGAGCAGTTCTTC.

The CDR3 sequence: CASSFLRQGSTDTQYF. The CDR3 DNA sequence: TGTGCCAGCAGTTTTCTCAGACAGGGAAGCACAGATACGCAGTATTTT. V usage is TRBV28 and J usage is TRBJ2-3; 7 bases match TRBD1. The CDR3 runs 16 residues. Germline values: CDR1 MDHEN, CDR2 SYDVKM. V trimming: 3 bases; J trimming: 0 bases; junction bases outside the gene matches: 6.

CDR3 protein: CASSLDVTGQPQHF. CDR3 nucleotide sequence: TGTGCCAGCAGCTTAGATGTGACAGGTCAGCCCCAGCATTTT. The rearrangement uses TRBV7-2 and TRBJ1-5; possible D gene TRBD1, 6 bases. CDR1 and CDR2 from the germline V gene are SGHTA and FQGNSA. With 1 base removed from V and 6 bases from J, the gap between germline ends came to 10 bases. The length of the CDR3 is 14 residues.

The J gene is TRBJ2-5, the V gene TRBV19; TRBD1 matches at 9 bases. The CDR3 length is 15 residues. Germline assignment: CDR1 LNHDA and CDR2 SQIVND (reference sequence). V shed 6 bases and J 5 bases; nucleotides not matched to a gene: 10. The CDR3 DNA reads TGTGCCAGTAGGCTGGGGACAGGGAAGGGGGAGACCCAGTACTTC. Protein sequence: CASRLGTGKGETQYF.